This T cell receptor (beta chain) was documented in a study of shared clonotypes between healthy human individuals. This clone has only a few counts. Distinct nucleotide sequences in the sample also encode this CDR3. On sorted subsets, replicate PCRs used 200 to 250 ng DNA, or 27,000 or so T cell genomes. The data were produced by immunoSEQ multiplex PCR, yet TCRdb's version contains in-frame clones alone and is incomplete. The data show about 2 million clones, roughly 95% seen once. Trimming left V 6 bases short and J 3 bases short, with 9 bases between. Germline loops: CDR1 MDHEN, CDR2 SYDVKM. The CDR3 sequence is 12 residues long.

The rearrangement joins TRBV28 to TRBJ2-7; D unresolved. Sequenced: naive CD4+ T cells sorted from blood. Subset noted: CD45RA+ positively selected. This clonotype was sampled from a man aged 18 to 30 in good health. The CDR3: CASSLTSYEQYF. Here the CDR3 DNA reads TGTGCCAGCAGCCTGACGAGCTACGAGCAGTACTTC.